The rows below give T cell receptor beta chains drawn from one sample of a study of cytomegalovirus exposure and HLA in healthy donors. The assay was immunoSEQ multiplex PCR, and TCRdb's table has in-frame clones only and misses some. The data hold around 110,000 clones, with 70% to 80% observed a single time. Sequencing used PBMCs. The receptors here all came from a woman aged 18-29 years in good health and CMV-seronegative. CDR3s include the opening cysteine and the closing phenylalanine or tryptophan. D genes are given only for firm matches. Expanded clones are given a class, and other clones once, few, many or no size at all.

TRBV5-4	TRBJ2-3	NA	TRBD2	CASSLEAGGRDTQYF	TGTGCCAGCAGCTTGGAAGCGGGGGGCAGAGATACGCAGTATTTT
TRBV5-1	TRBJ2-7	NA	NA	CASSFAGNEQYF	TGCGCCAGCAGTTTCGCAGGGAACGAGCAGTACTTC
TRBV2	TRBJ1-2	NA	NA	CATAGGNGYTF	TGTGCCACCGCCGGCGGGAATGGCTACACCTTC
TRBV19	TRBJ1-1	NA	NA	CASSVARDTEAFF	TGTGCCAGTAGTGTGGCCAGGGACACTGAAGCTTTCTTT
TRBV28	TRBJ1-1	NA	TRBD1	CASSLIGTANTEAFF	TGTGCCAGCAGTTTAATCGGGACAGCGAACACTGAAGCTTTCTTT
TRBV19	TRBJ1-2	NA	NA	CASSRTVDYGYTF	TGTGCCAGTAGTAGGACAGTTGACTATGGCTACACCTTC
TRBV27	TRBJ2-7	NA	TRBD1	CASQRQGVNYEQYF	TGTGCCAGCCAGCGACAGGGAGTTAACTACGAGCAGTACTTC
TRBV19	TRBJ1-2	NA	TRBD1	CASSIQTGHGYTF	TGTGCCAGTAGTATCCAGACAGGGCATGGCTACACCTTC
TRBV6-1	TRBJ2-5	NA	TRBD1	CASSETLGTVLGETQYF	TGTGCCAGCAGTGAAACCCTTGGGACAGTACTGGGGGAGACCCAGTACTTC
TRBV5-1	TRBJ1-4	NA	NA	CASSLSRGSEKLFF	TGCGCCAGCAGCTTGTCCCGGGGGAGTGAAAAACTGTTTTTT
TRBV4-2	TRBJ1-6	NA	TRBD1	CASSQVSGTGNSPLHF	TGTGCCAGCAGCCAAGTGTCCGGGACAGGGAATTCACCCCTCCACTTT
TRBV7-9	TRBJ2-1	NA	TRBD2	CASKAGALYNEQFF	TGTGCCAGCAAAGCGGGGGCCTTATACAATGAGCAGTTCTTC
TRBV7-2	TRBJ1-3	NA	TRBD1	CASSLDRVAGNTIYF	TGTGCCAGCAGCTTGGACAGGGTAGCTGGAAACACCATATATTTT
TRBV9	TRBJ1-1	NA	NA	CASSAHGVRTEAFF	TGTGCCAGCAGCGCCCACGGGGTTCGGACTGAAGCTTTCTTT
TRBV6-1	TRBJ2-2	few	NA	CASRVNRAGTGELFF	TGTGCCAGCAGAGTGAACAGGGCTGGGACCGGGGAGCTGTTTTTT
TRBV6-5	TRBJ1-5	NA	NA	CASSYSTGQPQHF	TGTGCCAGCAGTTACTCGACTGGACAGCCCCAGCATTTT
TRBV6-5	TRBJ2-1	NA	TRBD2	CASSPSGDNEQFF	TGTGCCAGCAGCCCTAGCGGGGACAATGAGCAGTTCTTC
TRBV19	TRBJ1-5	NA	NA	CASSIGAGDNQPQHF	TGTGCCAGTAGTATAGGAGCAGGGGACAATCAGCCCCAGCATTTT